This T cell receptor beta chain originates from a study of T-cell reconstitution after alpha-beta-depleted transplantation in children. J lost 4 bases, V lost 6 bases, and 10 bases had no gene match. Germline CDR1 and CDR2: MNHNS and SASEGT. CDR3 length: 16 residues. Preparation of the TCRbeta library involved a method that used unique molecular identifiers. Via MiXCR, TCRdb re-called the PCR reads, giving one row per CDR3 protein. The table shows hundreds of thousands of distinct CDR3 sequences, with around 12% occurring only once. This clonotype appeared many times. This rearrangement joins TRBV6-1 to TRBJ2-1, with TRBD2 matching over 9 bases. The source material was PBMCs from the stem cell graft donor, sampled from the stem cell graft. The clonotype originates from a human donor who donated a stem cell graft to a child with acute lymphoblastic leukemia. The CDR3 protein is CASSPPRGGTYNEQFF. In nucleotides, the CDR3 is TGTGCCAGCAGCCCTCCGCGGGGGGGGACTTACAATGAGCAGTTCTTC.